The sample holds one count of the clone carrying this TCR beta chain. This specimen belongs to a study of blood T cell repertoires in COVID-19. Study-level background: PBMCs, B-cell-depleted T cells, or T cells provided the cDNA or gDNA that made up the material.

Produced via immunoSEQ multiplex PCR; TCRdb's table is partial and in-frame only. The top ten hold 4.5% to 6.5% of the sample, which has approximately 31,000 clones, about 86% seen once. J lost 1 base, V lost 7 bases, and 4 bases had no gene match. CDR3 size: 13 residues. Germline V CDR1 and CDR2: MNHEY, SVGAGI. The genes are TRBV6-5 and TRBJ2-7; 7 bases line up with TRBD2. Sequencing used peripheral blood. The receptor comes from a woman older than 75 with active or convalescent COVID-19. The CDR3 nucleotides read TGTGCCAGCAAAACGGGGGGATCCTACGAGCAGTACTTC. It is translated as CASKTGGSYEQYF.